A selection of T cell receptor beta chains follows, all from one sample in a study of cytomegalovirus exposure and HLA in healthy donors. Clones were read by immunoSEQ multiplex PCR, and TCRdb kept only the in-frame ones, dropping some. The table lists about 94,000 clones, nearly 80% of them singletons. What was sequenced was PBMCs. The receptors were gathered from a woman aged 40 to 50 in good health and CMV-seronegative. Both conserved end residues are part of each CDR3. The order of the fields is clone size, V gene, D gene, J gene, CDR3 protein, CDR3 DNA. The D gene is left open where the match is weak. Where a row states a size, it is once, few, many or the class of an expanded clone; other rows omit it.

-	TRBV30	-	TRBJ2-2	CAWSVSLLSNTGELFF	TGTGCCTGGAGTGTATCTCTCCTATCGAACACCGGGGAGCTGTTTTTT
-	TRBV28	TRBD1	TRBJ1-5	CASIAQGASGQPQHF	TGTGCCAGCATCGCACAGGGGGCGTCGGGTCAGCCCCAGCATTTT
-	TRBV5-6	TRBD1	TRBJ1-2	CASSLTPGQGGRYGYTF	TGTGCCAGCAGCTTAACACCGGGACAGGGGGGTCGCTATGGCTACACCTTC
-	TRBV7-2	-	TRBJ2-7	CASSLVLGASEQYF	TGTGCCAGCAGCTTAGTTTTGGGGGCGAGTGAGCAGTACTTC
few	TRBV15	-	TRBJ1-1	CATSRIQTMAFF	TGTGCCACCAGCAGAATACAAACCATGGCTTTCTTT
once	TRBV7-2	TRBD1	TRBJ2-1	CASSRGDRDNNEQFF	TGTGCCAGCAGCCGCGGGGACAGGGACAACAATGAGCAGTTCTTC
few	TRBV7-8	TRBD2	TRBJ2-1	CASSFASGGDEQFF	TGTGCCAGCAGCTTCGCTAGCGGGGGCGATGAGCAGTTCTTC
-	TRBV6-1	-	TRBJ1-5	CASSEGRHQPQHF	TGTGCCAGCAGTGAAGGGAGGCATCAGCCCCAGCATTTT
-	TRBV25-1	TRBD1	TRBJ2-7	CASSPSPGQETYEQYF	TGTGCCAGCAGCCCATCCCCGGGACAGGAAACCTACGAGCAGTACTTC
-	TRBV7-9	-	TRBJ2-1	CASSLRLVPYNEQFF	TGTGCCAGCAGCTTAAGGCTAGTCCCCTACAATGAGCAGTTCTTC
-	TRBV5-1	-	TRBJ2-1	CASSFGGYNEQFF	TGCGCCAGCAGCTTTGGCGGATACAATGAGCAGTTCTTC
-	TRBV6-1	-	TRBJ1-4	CASSEVWEGEKLFF	TGTGCCAGCAGTGAAGTCTGGGAGGGAGAAAAACTGTTTTTT
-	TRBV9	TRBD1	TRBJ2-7	CASSGDRLSYEQYF	TGTGCCAGCAGCGGGGACAGGCTCTCCTACGAGCAGTACTTC
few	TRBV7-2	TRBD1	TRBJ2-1	CASSPTGADWGQSEFF	TGTGCCAGCAGCCCGACAGGGGCGGACTGGGGCCAGAGTGAGTTCTTC
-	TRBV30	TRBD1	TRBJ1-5	CAWSWRDRGRYSNQPQHF	TGTGCCTGGAGTTGGCGGGACAGGGGAAGATATAGCAATCAGCCCCAGCATTTT
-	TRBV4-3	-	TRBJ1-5	CASSQRAGPDSNQPQHF	TGCGCCAGCAGCCAAAGGGCAGGGCCGGATAGCAATCAGCCCCAGCATTTT
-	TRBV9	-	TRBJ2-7	CASSVDFKDTYEQYF	TGTGCCAGCAGCGTCGACTTCAAGGATACCTACGAGCAGTACTTC
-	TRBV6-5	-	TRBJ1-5	CASSYSSGDDQPQHF	TGTGCCAGCAGTTACTCGTCAGGGGACGATCAGCCCCAGCATTTT
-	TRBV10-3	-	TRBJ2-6	CAITGSGANVLTF	TGTGCCATCACCGGCTCTGGGGCCAACGTCCTGACTTTC
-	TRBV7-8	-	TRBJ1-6	CASSLEAASSRDSPLHF	TGTGCCAGCAGCTTAGAGGCTGCCAGCTCGAGGGATTCACCCCTCCACTTT
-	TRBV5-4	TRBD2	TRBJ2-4	CASSLGLAGEGIQYF	TGTGCCAGCAGCTTGGGTCTAGCGGGTGAAGGCATTCAGTACTTC
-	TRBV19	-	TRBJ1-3	CASSIGSGNTIYF	TGTGCCAGTAGTATCGGGTCCGGAAACACCATATATTTT
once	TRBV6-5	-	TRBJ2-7	CASSYSVDNSYEQYF	TGTGCCAGCAGTTACTCGGTCGACAACTCCTACGAGCAGTACTTC
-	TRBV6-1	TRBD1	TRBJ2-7	CASTLDRGSYEQYF	TGTGCCAGCACCCTGGACAGGGGCTCCTACGAGCAGTACTTC
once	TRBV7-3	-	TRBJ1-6	CASSLLGGTDSPLHF	TGTGCCAGCAGCTTATTGGGGGGGACGGATTCACCCCTCCACTTT
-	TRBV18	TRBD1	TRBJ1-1	CASSRTGTGGEAFF	TGTGCCAGCTCACGGACCGGGACAGGGGGTGAAGCTTTCTTT
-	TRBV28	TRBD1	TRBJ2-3	CASRPLLGQGGRTDTQYF	TGTGCCAGCAGACCCCTTCTGGGACAGGGAGGGCGGACAGATACGCAGTATTTT
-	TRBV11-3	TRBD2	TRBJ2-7	CASSLGSGRDSYEQYF	TGTGCCAGCAGCTTAGGGTCAGGGAGGGACTCCTACGAGCAGTACTTC
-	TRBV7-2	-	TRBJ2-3	CASSVPRGTDTQYF	TGTGCCAGCAGCGTGCCGCGGGGCACAGATACGCAGTATTTT
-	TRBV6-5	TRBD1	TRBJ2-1	CASSRRQGIYNEQFF	TGTGCCAGCAGTCGAAGACAGGGAATCTACAATGAGCAGTTCTTC
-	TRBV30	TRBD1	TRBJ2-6	CALDMGQGATPLVGANVLTF	TGTGCCCTGGATATGGGACAGGGGGCCACCCCTCTTGTAGGGGCCAACGTCCTGACTTTC
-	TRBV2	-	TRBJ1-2	CASSAGLPSGNTF	TGTGCCAGCAGTGCTGGGTTGCCCTCGGGGAACACCTTC
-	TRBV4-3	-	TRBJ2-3	CASSQDQAYTDTQYF	TGCGCCAGCAGCCAAGATCAGGCCTACACAGATACGCAGTATTTT
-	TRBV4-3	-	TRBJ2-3	CASSQRGSVSTDTQYF	TGCGCCAGCAGCCAACGCGGGTCCGTGAGCACAGATACGCAGTATTTT
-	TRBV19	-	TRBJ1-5	CASSIEGRGWEPQPQHF	TGTGCCAGTAGTATAGAGGGTCGGGGATGGGAGCCTCAGCCCCAGCATTTT
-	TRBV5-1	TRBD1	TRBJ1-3	CASSSGQGVTGNTIYF	TGCGCCAGCAGCTCGGGACAGGGTGTTACTGGAAACACCATATATTTT
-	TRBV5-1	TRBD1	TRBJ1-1	CASSLEGQGRAEAFF	TGCGCCAGCAGCTTGGAGGGACAGGGAAGGGCTGAAGCTTTCTTT
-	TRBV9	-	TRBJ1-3	CASSEDSGNTIYF	TGTGCCAGCAGCGAGGACAGTGGAAACACCATATATTTT
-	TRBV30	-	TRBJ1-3	CAWSGTVHPGAAGNTIYF	TGTGCCTGGAGTGGGACAGTCCATCCAGGGGCTGCTGGAAACACCATATATTTT
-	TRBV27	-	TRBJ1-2	CASSPDRSYGYTF	TGTGCCAGCAGCCCCGACAGAAGCTATGGCTACACCTTC
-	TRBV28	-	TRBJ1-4	CASSFVGGGKEKLFF	TGTGCCAGCAGTTTCGTTGGCGGGGGGAAAGAAAAACTGTTTTTT
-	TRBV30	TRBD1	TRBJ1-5	CAWSPRQGGNQQPQHF	TGTGCCTGGAGTCCGAGACAGGGTGGGAATCAGCAGCCCCAGCATTTT
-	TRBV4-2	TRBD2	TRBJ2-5	CASSRELAETQYF	TGTGCCAGCAGCCGAGAACTAGCGGAGACCCAGTACTTC
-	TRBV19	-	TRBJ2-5	CASALGVTETQYF	TGTGCCAGTGCCTTAGGGGTTACGGAGACCCAGTACTTC
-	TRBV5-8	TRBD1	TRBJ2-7	CASSRPRPDRGSYEQYF	TGTGCCAGCAGCCGCCCCCGTCCGGACAGGGGCTCCTACGAGCAGTACTTC
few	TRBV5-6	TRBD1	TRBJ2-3	CASSLPGTASTDTQYF	TGTGCCAGCAGCCTGCCCGGGACAGCTAGCACAGATACGCAGTATTTT
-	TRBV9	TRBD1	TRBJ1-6	CASSETTGGSPLHF	TGTGCCAGCAGCGAAACGACAGGGGGATCACCCCTCCACTTT
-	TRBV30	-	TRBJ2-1	CAWRGGPGGGQFF	TGTGCCTGGAGGGGGGGGCCAGGAGGCGGGCAGTTCTTC
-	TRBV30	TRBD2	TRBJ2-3	CAWSGTLREGDTQYF	TGTGCCTGGAGTGGGACGCTAAGGGAGGGAGATACGCAGTATTTT
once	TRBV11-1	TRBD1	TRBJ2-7	CASSPGQVSYEQYF	TGTGCCAGCAGCCCCGGACAGGTGAGCTACGAGCAGTACTTC
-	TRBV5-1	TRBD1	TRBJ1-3	CASKEQTGAEPGNTIYF	TGCGCCAGCAAAGAACAGACAGGGGCAGAACCTGGAAACACCATATATTTT
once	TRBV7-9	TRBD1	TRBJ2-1	CASRSGTGPYNEQFF	TGTGCCAGCAGATCCGGGACAGGGCCCTACAATGAGCAGTTCTTC
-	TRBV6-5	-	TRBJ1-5	CASSRDIGNQPQHF	TGTGCCAGCAGTAGGGACATCGGCAATCAGCCCCAGCATTTT
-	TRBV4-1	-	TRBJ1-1	CASSGGNVNTEAFF	TGCGCCAGCAGCGGAGGGAACGTGAACACTGAAGCTTTCTTT
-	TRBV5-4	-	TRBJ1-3	CASSPQTGSGNTIYF	TGTGCCAGCAGCCCCCAGACAGGCTCTGGAAACACCATATATTTT